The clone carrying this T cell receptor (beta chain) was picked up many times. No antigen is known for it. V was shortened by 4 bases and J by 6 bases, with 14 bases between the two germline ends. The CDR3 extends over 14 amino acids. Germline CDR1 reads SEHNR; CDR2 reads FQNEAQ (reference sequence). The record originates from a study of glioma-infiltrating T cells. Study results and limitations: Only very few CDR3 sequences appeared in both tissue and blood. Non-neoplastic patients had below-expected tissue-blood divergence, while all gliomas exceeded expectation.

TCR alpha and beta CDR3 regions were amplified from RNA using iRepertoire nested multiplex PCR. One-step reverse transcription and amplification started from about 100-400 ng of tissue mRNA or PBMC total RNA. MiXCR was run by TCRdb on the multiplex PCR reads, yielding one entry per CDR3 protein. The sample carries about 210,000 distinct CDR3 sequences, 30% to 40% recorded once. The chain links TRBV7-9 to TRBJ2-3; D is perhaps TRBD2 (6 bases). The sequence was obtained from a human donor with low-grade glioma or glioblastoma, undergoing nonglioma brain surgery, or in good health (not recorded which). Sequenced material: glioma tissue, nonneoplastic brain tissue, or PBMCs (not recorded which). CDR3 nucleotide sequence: TGTGCCAGCAGCTCAGCCCTAAGCGGGGATACGCAGTATTTT. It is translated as CASSSALSGDTQYF.